This is a list of T cell receptor beta chains from one sample in a study of cytomegalovirus exposure and HLA in healthy donors. Profiling relied on immunoSEQ multiplex PCR, and the TCRdb table lists in-frame clones only, not all of them. The table includes under 200,000 clones, approximately 80% detected once. Sequenced: PBMCs. These receptors originate from a woman aged 25 to 39 in good health and CMV-seropositive. Both conserved end residues are part of each CDR3. The order of the fields is clone size, J gene, V gene, D gene, CDR3 protein, CDR3 DNA. D genes are given only for firm matches. Size tells how often a clone was seen (once, few, many) or the class of an expanded clone, and some rows leave it out.

. TRBJ2-5 TRBV7-2 TRBD1 CASTHRGRGQETQYF TGTGCCAGCACCCACAGGGGCAGAGGCCAAGAGACCCAGTACTTC
. TRBJ2-5 TRBV21-1 . CASSAKTGEETQYF TGTGCCAGCAGCGCAAAGACTGGAGAAGAGACCCAGTACTTC
. TRBJ2-3 TRBV5-1 TRBD2 CASSPGLALGDTQYF TGCGCCAGCAGCCCGGGACTAGCGCTGGGAGATACGCAGTATTTT
. TRBJ2-7 TRBV5-6 TRBD2 CASSGQGLAVHEQYF TGTGCCAGCAGCGGCCAGGGACTAGCGGTCCACGAGCAGTACTTC
. TRBJ2-3 TRBV5-4 TRBD1 CASSSRAPGQGADTQYF TGTGCCAGCAGCTCGCGAGCGCCGGGACAGGGTGCAGATACGCAGTATTTT
. TRBJ2-7 TRBV6-6 . CASSYYKASEYEQYF TGTGCCAGCAGTTACTACAAGGCGTCGGAGTACGAGCAGTACTTC
. TRBJ1-2 TRBV7-2 . CASSLDASGYGYTF TGTGCCAGCAGCTTAGACGCTTCGGGGTATGGCTACACCTTC
. TRBJ2-3 TRBV7-2 . CASSPSRLASSTDTQYF TGTGCCAGCAGCCCCTCGCGGCTAGCCTCCAGCACAGATACGCAGTATTTT
few TRBJ2-1 TRBV15 . CATSRDREAVNEQFF TGTGCCACCAGCAGAGATCGAGAGGCAGTCAATGAGCAGTTCTTC
once TRBJ1-4 TRBV2 . CASRPTGGREKLFF TGTGCCAGCAGACCGACAGGAGGAAGGGAAAAACTGTTTTTT
. TRBJ2-7 TRBV30 TRBD1 CACRLGQGSNEQYF TGTGCCTGCCGTTTGGGACAGGGCAGCAACGAGCAGTACTTC
. TRBJ1-2 TRBV7-9 . CASSHWGSTEVFYGYTF TGTGCCAGCAGCCATTGGGGTTCGACAGAGGTTTTTTATGGCTACACCTTC
. TRBJ2-7 TRBV7-8 TRBD1 CASSPGTGSHEQYF TGTGCCAGCAGCCCAGGGACAGGGAGCCACGAGCAGTACTTC
. TRBJ1-1 TRBV28 . CASSSPDTSDAFF TGTGCCAGCAGTTCCCCGGACACCTCTGACGCTTTCTTT
few TRBJ2-5 TRBV5-1 . CASSLPAGQGGETQYF TGCGCCAGCAGCTTGCCGGCAGGCCAGGGCGGAGAGACCCAGTACTTC
. TRBJ1-5 TRBV5-5 TRBD1 CASSLQGTKPQHF TGTGCCAGCAGTTTACAGGGGACCAAGCCCCAGCATTTT
. TRBJ2-1 TRBV10-3 TRBD2 CAITEREAGALTEQFF TGTGCCATCACCGAGCGGGAGGCAGGCGCCCTCACTGAGCAGTTCTTC
. TRBJ2-7 TRBV27 TRBD2 CASSSSSGGAEQYF TGTGCCAGCAGTTCATCTAGCGGGGGGGCAGAGCAGTACTTC
. TRBJ1-3 TRBV7-6 . CASSLEARPGNTIYF TGTGCCAGCAGCTTAGAGGCCAGGCCGGGAAACACCATATATTTT
once TRBJ2-1 TRBV18 . CASSPPQEAGYNEQFF TGTGCCAGCTCACCCCCCCAGGAAGCGGGTTACAATGAGCAGTTCTTC
. TRBJ1-2 TRBV19 TRBD1 CASSIERQGYGYTF TGTGCCAGTAGTATAGAGAGACAGGGTTACGGCTACACCTTC
few TRBJ2-5 TRBV29-1 TRBD2 CSVMTSGRGWETQYF TGCAGCGTGATGACTAGCGGGAGAGGGTGGGAGACCCAGTACTTC
. TRBJ2-4 TRBV5-1 TRBD1 CASSLEGQEGIQYF TGCGCCAGCAGCTTGGAGGGACAGGAGGGCATTCAGTACTTC
. TRBJ2-2 TRBV19 . CASRTGHTGELFF TGTGCCAGTAGAACAGGGCACACCGGGGAGCTGTTTTTT
. TRBJ2-3 TRBV6-1 . CASSAYGQDTQYF TGTGCCAGCAGTGCATATGGGCAAGATACGCAGTATTTT
. TRBJ1-6 TRBV5-1 . CASSVYDSDNSPLHF TGCGCCAGCAGCGTCTACGACAGCGATAATTCACCCCTCCACTTT
. TRBJ2-7 TRBV7-9 . CASSSTGVEQYF TGTGCCAGCAGCTCGACGGGGGTCGAGCAGTACTTC
once TRBJ2-1 TRBV5-4 . CASSETESSYNEQFF TGTGCCAGCAGCGAAACAGAAAGCTCCTACAATGAGCAGTTCTTC
. TRBJ2-1 TRBV2 TRBD2 CASSIAGGPSYNEQFF TGTGCCAGCAGCATAGCGGGAGGGCCCTCCTACAATGAGCAGTTCTTC
. TRBJ1-1 TRBV29-1 . CSTRSPTTVEAFF TGCAGCACCCGTAGTCCGACAACGGTTGAAGCTTTCTTT
. TRBJ2-3 TRBV5-4 TRBD1 CASSLGGTVPITDTQYF TGTGCCAGCAGCTTGGGTGGGACAGTGCCGATCACAGATACGCAGTATTTT
. TRBJ1-2 TRBV6-6 TRBD1 CASSQPPGQGYGYTF TGTGCCAGCAGTCAGCCCCCGGGACAGGGTTATGGCTACACCTTC
. TRBJ1-6 TRBV7-6 . CASSLGTENSPLHF TGTGCCAGCAGCTTAGGGACAGAGAATTCACCCCTCCACTTT
. TRBJ1-6 TRBV6-5 . CASGQGSSYNSPLHF TGTGCCAGCGGGCAGGGAAGCTCCTATAATTCACCCCTCCACTTT
. TRBJ1-1 TRBV10-3 . CAISEQAMNTEAFF TGTGCCATCAGTGAGCAGGCCATGAACACTGAAGCTTTCTTT
few TRBJ1-4 TRBV5-8 TRBD1 CASSLGQGSEKLFF TGTGCCAGCAGCTTAGGACAGGGCAGTGAAAAACTGTTTTTT
few TRBJ2-4 TRBV13 . CASSLGAGLAKNIQYF TGTGCCAGCAGCTTAGGGGCGGGATTAGCCAAAAACATTCAGTACTTC
. TRBJ1-2 TRBV2 . CASRDMGANGYTF TGTGCCAGCAGAGATATGGGGGCGAATGGCTACACCTTC
. TRBJ1-1 TRBV5-4 TRBD1 CASSRDRVLNTEAFF TGTGCCAGCAGCCGAGACAGGGTACTGAACACTGAAGCTTTCTTT
. TRBJ1-1 TRBV28 . CASTTGYTEAFF TGTGCCAGCACCACAGGGTATACTGAAGCTTTCTTT
. TRBJ2-3 TRBV5-1 TRBD1 CASSYETGASDTQYF TGCGCCAGCAGCTACGAGACAGGGGCTTCAGATACGCAGTATTTT
. TRBJ1-5 TRBV28 . CASSLLPGLSQPQHF TGTGCCAGCAGTTTACTCCCAGGGTTGTCTCAGCCCCAGCATTTT
once TRBJ2-1 TRBV1 . CTSSQDTGLAGGPYNEQFF TGCACCAGCAGCCAAGATACGGGACTAGCGGGGGGGCCCTACAATGAGCAGTTCTTC
. TRBJ2-1 TRBV4-2 . CASSQGGYEQFF TGTGCCAGCAGCCAAGGGGGCTATGAGCAGTTCTTC
. TRBJ2-1 TRBV7-2 . CASSYQGHHEQFF TGTGCCAGCAGCTACCAGGGCCACCATGAGCAGTTCTTC
. TRBJ2-7 TRBV5-1 TRBD1 CASSLEQGAIYEQYF TGCGCCAGCAGTTTAGAGCAGGGGGCGATCTACGAGCAGTACTTC
. TRBJ2-1 TRBV29-1 TRBD2 CSVDKFGSGRGIRYNEQFF TGCAGCGTTGACAAATTTGGTAGCGGGAGGGGTATTCGTTACAATGAGCAGTTCTTC
once TRBJ2-1 TRBV29-1 TRBD2 CSVEERTSQIAQFF TGCAGCGTTGAAGAGAGGACTAGCCAGATAGCGCAGTTCTTC
. TRBJ1-1 TRBV7-9 . CASSTQGPNIEAFF TGTGCCAGCAGCACACAGGGTCCGAACATTGAAGCTTTCTTT